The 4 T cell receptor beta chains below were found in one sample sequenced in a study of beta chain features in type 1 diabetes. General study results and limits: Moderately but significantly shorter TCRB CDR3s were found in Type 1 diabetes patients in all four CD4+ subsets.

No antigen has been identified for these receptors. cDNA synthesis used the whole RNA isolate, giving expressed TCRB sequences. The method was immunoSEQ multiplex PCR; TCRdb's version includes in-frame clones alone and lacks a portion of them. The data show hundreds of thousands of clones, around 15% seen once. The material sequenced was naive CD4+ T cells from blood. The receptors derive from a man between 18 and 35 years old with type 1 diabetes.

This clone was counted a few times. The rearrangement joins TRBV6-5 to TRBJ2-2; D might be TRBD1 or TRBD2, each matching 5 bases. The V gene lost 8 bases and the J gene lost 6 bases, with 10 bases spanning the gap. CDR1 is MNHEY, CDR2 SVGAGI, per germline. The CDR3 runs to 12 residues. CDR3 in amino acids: CASWMGAGELFF. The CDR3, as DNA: TGTGCCAGCTGGATGGGGGCCGGGGAGCTGTTTTTT.

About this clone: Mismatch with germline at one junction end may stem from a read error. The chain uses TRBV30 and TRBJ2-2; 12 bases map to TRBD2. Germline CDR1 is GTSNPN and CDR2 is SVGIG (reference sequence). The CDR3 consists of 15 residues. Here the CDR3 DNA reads TGTGCCTGGACTAGCGGGAGGGCCTGGACCGGGGAGCTGCTTTTT. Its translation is CAWTSGRAWTGELLF.

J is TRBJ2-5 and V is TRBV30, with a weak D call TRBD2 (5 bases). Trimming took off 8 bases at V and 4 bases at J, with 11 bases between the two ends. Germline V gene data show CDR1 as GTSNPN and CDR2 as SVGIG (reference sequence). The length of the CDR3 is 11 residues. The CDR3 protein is CAAGPRETQYF. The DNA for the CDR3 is TGTGCCGCGGGCCCCCGAGAGACCCAGTACTTC.

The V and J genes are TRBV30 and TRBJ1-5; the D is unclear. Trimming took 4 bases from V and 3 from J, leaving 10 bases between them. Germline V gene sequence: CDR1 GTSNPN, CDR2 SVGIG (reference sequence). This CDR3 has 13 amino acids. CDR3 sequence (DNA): TGTGCCTGGAATGGACGGAACAATCAGCCCCAGCATTTT. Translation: CAWNGRNNQPQHF.